This entry describes one TCR beta chain. These data come from a study of control samples from healthy donors and cancer patients. Libraries were prepared by immunoSEQ multiplex PCR; TCRdb keeps only in-frame clonotypes and omits some of them. The sample yields roughly 170,000 clones, around nine tenths seen once. Germline V CDR1 and CDR2: SGHRS, YFSETQ. CDR3 size: 14 residues. Deletions cut 4 bases from V and 4 bases from J, with 14 bases between. V is TRBV5-1 and J is TRBJ1-2; possible D gene TRBD1, 5 bases. The receptor was isolated from a young woman in good health. Sample: blood. For the CDR3, the DNA is TGCGCCAGCAGCCAAGGGACCGACCTCTATGGCTACACCTTC. Its protein product is CASSQGTDLYGYTF.